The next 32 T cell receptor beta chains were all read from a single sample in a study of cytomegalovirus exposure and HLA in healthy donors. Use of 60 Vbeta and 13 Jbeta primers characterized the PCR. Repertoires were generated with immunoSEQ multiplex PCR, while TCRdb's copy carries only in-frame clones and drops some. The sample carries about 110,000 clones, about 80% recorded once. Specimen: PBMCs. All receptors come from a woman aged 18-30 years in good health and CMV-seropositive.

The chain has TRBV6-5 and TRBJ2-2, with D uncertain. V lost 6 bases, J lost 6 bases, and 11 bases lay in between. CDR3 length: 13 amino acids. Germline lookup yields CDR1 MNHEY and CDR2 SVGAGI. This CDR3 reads CASRLGLAGELFF. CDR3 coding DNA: TGTGCCAGCAGGCTAGGTTTGGCCGGGGAGCTGTTTTTT.

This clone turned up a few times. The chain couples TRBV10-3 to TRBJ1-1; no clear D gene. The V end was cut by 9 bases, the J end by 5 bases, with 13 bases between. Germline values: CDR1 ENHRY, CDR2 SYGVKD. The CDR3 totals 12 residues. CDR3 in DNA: TGTGCCATGCGGCGGGAAGGAACTGAAGCTTTCTTT. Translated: CAMRREGTEAFF.

CDR3 sequence reads: CASSLAGRGSEKLFF. Here the CDR3 DNA reads TGTGCCAGCAGCTTGGCGGGTAGGGGAAGTGAAAAACTGTTTTTT. The V gene is TRBV5-4, the J gene TRBJ1-4; tentatively, D is TRBD1 (5 bases). V was shortened by 0 bases and J by 7 bases, with 13 bases between the two germline ends. The CDR3 totals 15 residues. The germline gives CDR1 SGHNT, CDR2 YYREEE (reference sequence).

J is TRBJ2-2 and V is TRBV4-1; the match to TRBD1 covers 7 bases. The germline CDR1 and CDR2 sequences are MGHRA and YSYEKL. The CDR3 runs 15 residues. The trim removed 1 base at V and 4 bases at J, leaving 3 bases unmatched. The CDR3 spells CASSQGQGRTGELFF. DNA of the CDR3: TGCGCCAGCAGCCAAGGACAGGGTCGCACCGGGGAGCTGTTTTTT.

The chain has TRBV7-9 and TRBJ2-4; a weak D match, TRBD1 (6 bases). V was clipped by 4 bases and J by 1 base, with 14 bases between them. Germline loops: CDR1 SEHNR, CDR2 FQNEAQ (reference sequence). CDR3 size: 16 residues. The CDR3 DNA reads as TGTGCCAGCAGCTCCCTCCAGGGGTTGGCCAAAAACATTCAGTACTTC. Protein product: CASSSLQGLAKNIQYF. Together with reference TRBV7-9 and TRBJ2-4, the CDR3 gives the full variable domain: DTGVSQNPRHKITKRGQNVTFRCDPISEHNRLYWYRQTLGQGPEFLTYFQNEAQLEKSRLLSDRFSAERPKGSFSTLEIQRTEQGDSAMYLCASSSLQGLAKNIQYFGAGTRLSVL.

CDR3 nucleotide sequence: TGTGCCAGCACGTTTAGGCCGACAGGGGGCAGCTACGAGCAGTACTTC. It yields the protein CASTFRPTGGSYEQYF. The gene calls are TRBV2 and TRBJ2-7, with 10 bases lining up with TRBD1. After removal of 7 bases from V and 3 bases from J, the junction contained 12 bases not matched to a gene. The CDR3 spans 16 residues. CDR1 is SNHLY and CDR2 is FYNNEI in the germline V gene.

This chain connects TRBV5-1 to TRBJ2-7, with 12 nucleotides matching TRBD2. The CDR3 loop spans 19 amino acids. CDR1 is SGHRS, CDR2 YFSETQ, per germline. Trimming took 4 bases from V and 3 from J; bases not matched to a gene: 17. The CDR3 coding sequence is TGCGCCAGCAGCACCCGACTAGCGGGAGCAGAACCCGGTTTCTACGAGCAGTACTTC. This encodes CASSTRLAGAEPGFYEQYF.

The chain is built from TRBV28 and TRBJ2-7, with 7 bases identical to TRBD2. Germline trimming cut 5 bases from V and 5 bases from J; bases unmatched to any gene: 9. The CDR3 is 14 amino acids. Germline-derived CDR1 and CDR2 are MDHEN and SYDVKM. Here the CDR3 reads CASSGGAGLDEQYF. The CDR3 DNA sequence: TGTGCCAGCAGTGGGGGAGCGGGACTCGACGAGCAGTACTTC.

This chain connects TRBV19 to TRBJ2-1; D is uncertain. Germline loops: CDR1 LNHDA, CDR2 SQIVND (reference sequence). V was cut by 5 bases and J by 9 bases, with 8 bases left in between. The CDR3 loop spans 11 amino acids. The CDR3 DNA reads TGTGCCAGTAGTGGAGAGTTTGAGCAGTTCTTC. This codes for CASSGEFEQFF. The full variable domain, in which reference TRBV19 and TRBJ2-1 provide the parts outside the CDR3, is DGGITQSPKYLFRKEGQNVTLSCEQNLNHDAMYWYRQDPGQGLRLIYYSQIVNDFQKGDIAEGYSVSREKKESFPLTVTSAQKNPTAFYLCASSGEFEQFFGPGTRLTVL.

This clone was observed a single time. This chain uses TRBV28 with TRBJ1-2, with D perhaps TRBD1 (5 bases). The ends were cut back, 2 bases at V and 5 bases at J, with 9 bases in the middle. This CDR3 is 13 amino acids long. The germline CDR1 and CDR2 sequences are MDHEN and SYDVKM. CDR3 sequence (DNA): TGTGCCAGCAGTTTAGACAGTACATATGGCTACACCTTC. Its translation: CASSLDSTYGYTF.

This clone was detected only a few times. The DNA for the CDR3 is TGTGCCACCAGCAGAGATATGAGAGGCGCCGGAGAGGGGACCCAGTACTTC. It encodes CATSRDMRGAGEGTQYF. The chain combines TRBV15 with TRBJ2-5; maybe TRBD2 (5 bases). Trimming removed 0 bases at V and 7 bases at J, with 21 bases between. CDR3 size: 17 residues. Germline assignment: CDR1 LNHNV and CDR2 YYDKDF (reference sequence).

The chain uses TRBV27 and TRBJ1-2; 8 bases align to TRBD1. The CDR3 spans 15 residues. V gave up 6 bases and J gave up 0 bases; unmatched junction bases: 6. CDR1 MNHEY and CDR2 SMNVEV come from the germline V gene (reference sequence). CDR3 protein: CASSGQGYANYGYTF. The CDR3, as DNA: TGTGCCAGCAGCGGACAGGGATACGCTAACTATGGCTACACCTTC.

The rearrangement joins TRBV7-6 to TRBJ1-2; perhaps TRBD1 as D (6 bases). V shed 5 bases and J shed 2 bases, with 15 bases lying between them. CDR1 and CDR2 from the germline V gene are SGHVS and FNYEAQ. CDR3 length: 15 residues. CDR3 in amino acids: CASSPRGGSNYGYTF. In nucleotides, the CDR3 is TGTGCCAGCAGCCCAAGAGGGGGATCGAACTATGGCTACACCTTC.

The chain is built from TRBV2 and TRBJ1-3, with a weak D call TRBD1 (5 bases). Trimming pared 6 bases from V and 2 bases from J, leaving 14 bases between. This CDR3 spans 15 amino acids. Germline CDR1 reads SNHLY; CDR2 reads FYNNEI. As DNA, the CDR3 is TGTGCCAGCAGATTACCGGGACTGACTGGAAACACCATATATTTT. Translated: CASRLPGLTGNTIYF.

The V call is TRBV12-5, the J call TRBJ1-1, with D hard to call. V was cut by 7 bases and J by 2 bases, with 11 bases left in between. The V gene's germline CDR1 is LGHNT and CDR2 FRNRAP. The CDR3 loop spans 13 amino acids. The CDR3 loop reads CASAVGVNTEAFF. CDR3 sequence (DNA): TGTGCTAGTGCAGTCGGGGTCAACACTGAAGCTTTCTTT.

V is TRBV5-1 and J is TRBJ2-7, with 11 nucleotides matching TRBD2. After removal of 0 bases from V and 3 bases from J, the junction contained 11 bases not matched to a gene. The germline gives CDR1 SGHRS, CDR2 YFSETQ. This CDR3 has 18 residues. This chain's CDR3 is CASSLGHLSGRASYEQYF. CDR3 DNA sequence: TGCGCCAGCAGCTTGGGGCATCTTAGCGGGAGGGCCAGCTACGAGCAGTACTTC.

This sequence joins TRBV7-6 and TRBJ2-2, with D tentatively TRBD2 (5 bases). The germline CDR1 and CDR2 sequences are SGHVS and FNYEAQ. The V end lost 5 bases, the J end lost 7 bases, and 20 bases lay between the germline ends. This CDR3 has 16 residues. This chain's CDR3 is CASSRNVEGSDGELFF. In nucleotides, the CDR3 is TGTGCCAGCAGCCGAAACGTAGAGGGCTCGGACGGGGAGCTGTTTTTT.

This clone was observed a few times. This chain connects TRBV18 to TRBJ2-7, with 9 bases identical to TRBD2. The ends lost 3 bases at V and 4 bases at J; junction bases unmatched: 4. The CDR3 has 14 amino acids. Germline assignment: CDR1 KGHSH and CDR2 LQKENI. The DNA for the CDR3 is TGTGCCAGCTCACCTGGGCGGGAGGGGTACGAGCAGTACTTC. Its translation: CASSPGREGYEQYF.

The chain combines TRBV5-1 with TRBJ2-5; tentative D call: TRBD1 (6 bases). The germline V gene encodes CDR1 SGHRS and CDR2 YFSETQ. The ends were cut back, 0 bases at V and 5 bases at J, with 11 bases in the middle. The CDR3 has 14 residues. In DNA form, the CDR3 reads TGCGCCAGCAGCTTGGCTTCAGGGGTCGAGACCCAGTACTTC. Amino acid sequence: CASSLASGVETQYF.

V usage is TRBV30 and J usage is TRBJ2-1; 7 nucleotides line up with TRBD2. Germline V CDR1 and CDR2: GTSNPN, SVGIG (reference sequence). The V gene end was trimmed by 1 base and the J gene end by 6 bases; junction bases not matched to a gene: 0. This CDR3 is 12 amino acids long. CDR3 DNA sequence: TGTGCCTGGAGTGGCGGGAGCAATGAGCAGTTCTTC. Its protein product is CAWSGGSNEQFF.

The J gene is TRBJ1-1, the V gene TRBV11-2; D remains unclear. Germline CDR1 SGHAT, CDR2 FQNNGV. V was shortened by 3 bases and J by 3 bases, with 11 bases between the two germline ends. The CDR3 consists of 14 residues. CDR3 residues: CASSFPSVYTEAFF. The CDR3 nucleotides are TGTGCCAGCAGCTTTCCCAGCGTTTACACTGAAGCTTTCTTT.

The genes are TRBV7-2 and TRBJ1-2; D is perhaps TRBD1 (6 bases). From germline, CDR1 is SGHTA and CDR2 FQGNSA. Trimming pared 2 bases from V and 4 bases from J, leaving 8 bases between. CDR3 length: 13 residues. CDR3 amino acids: CASSLRTVYGYTF. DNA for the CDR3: TGTGCCAGCAGCTTACGGACAGTCTATGGCTACACCTTC.

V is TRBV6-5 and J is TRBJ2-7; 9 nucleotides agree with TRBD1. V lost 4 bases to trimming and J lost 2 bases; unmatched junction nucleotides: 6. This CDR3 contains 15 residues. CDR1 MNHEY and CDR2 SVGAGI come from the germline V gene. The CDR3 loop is CASSSFGTGPYEQYF. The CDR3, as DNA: TGTGCCAGCAGTTCTTTTGGGACAGGGCCCTACGAGCAGTACTTC.

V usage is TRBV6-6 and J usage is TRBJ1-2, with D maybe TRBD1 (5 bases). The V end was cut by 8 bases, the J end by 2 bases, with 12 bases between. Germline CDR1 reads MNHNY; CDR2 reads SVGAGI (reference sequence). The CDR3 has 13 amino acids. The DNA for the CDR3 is TGTGCCAGCGGGTCCCAGGGAAACTATGGCTACACCTTC. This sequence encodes CASGSQGNYGYTF.

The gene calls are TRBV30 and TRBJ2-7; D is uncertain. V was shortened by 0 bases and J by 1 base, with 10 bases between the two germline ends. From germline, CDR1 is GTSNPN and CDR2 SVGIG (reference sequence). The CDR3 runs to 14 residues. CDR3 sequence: CAWSVPSRSYEQYF. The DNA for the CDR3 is TGTGCCTGGAGTGTACCATCACGGTCCTACGAGCAGTACTTC.

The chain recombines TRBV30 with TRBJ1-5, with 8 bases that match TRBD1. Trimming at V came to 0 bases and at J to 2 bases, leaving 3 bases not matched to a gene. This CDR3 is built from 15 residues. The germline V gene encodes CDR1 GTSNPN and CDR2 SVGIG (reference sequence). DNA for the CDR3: TGTGCCTGGAGTGTGTCGACAGGGGGCAATCAGCCCCAGCATTTT. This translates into CAWSVSTGGNQPQHF. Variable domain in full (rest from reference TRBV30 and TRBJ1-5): SQTIHQWPATLVQPVGSPLSLECTVEGTSNPNLYWYRQAAGRGLQLLFYSVGIGQISSEVPQNLSASRPQDRQFILSSKKLLLSDSGFYLCAWSVSTGGNQPQHFGDGTRLSIL.

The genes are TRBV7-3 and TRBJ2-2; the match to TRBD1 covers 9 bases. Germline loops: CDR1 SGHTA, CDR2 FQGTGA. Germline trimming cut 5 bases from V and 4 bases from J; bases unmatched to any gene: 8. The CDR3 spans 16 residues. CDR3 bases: TGTGCCAGCAGCGCGGGACAGGGCGAGGGCACCGGGGAGCTGTTTTTT. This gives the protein CASSAGQGEGTGELFF.

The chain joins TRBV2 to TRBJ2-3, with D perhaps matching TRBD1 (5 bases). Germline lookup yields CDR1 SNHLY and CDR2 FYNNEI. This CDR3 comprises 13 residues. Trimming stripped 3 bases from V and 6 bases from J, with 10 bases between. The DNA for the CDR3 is TGTGCCAGCAGTGATTTCACAGGTGATACGCAGTATTTT. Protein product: CASSDFTGDTQYF. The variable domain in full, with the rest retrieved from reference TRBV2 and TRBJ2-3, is EPEVTQTPSHQVTQMGQEVILRCVPISNHLYFYWYRQILGQKVEFLVSFYNNEISEKSEIFDDQFSVERPDGSNFTLKIRSTKLEDSAMYFCASSDFTGDTQYFGPGTRLTVL.

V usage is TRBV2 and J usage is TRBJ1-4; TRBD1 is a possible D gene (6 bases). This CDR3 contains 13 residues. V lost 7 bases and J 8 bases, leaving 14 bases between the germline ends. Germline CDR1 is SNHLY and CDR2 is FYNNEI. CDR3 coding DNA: TGTGCCAGCAACAGGGAATCGGGGGAAAAACTGTTTTTT. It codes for CASNRESGEKLFF.

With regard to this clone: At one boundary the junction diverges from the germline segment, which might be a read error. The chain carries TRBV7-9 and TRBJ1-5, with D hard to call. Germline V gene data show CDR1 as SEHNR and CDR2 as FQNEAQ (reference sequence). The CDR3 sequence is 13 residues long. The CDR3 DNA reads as TGTTCCAGCAGCTATGACAACCTCGAGCCCCAGCATTTT. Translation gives CSSSYDNLEPQHF. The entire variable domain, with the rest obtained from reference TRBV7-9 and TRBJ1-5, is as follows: DTGVSQNPRHKITKRGQNVTFRCDPISEHNRLYWYRQTLGQGPEFLTYFQNEAQLEKSRLLSDRFSAERPKGSFSTLEIQRTEQGDSAMYLCSSSYDNLEPQHFGDGTRLSIL.

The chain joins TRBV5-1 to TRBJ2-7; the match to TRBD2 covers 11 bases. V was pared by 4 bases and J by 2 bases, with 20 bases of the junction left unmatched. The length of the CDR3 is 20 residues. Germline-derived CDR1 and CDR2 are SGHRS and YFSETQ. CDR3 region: CASSRILLAGAKRSPYEQYF. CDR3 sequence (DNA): TGCGCCAGCAGCCGCATCCTACTAGCGGGAGCGAAGAGATCCCCCTACGAGCAGTACTTC.

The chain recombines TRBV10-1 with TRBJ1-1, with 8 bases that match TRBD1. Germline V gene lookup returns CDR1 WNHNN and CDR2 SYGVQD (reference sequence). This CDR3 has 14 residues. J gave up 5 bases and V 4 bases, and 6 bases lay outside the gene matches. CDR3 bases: TGCGCCAGCAGTGTGGACAGGGCGAGGACTGAAGCTTTCTTT. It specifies CASSVDRARTEAFF.